This TCR beta chain was obtained from a study of molecular identifiers for immune sequencing clone quantification listed by TCRdb under 2018. About the study as a whole: For a replicate experiment, RNA from approximately 20,000 or 100,000 naive CD8 T cells was divided into five aliquots, of which four were sequenced. This methods study used CD8 T cells to benchmark TCR RNA copy counting and molecular-identifier clustering-based TCR repertoire sequencing (MIDCIRS).

General study outcomes and caveats: In CMV-specific effector cells, over 98% of molecules were held by clones above 20 RNA copies, whereas under 1% of molecules were held by such clones in naive cells. Spiked-in Jurkat TCR RNA equal to a single cell's worth was reported to be detectable even within 1,200,000 naive CD8 T cells. Modeling indicated approximately 3.1 TCR RNA copies recovered per cell, compared with about 10 by digital PCR, which implies a capture efficiency of approximately 29%. Without barcode sub-clustering, chimeric consensus sequences inflated TCR diversity; chimeras reached as high as 47%. The naive libraries included spiked-in Jurkat TCR RNA (around 9 copies' worth), and this Jurkat TCR RNA is not part of the donor repertoire. Highly expanded clone sizes could be underestimated if identical TCR molecules share a barcode.

This clonotype has a count of ten or more. The target of this receptor is not known. No quality values exist for individual bases; no much larger clone is one base distant. The CDR3 holds 15 amino acids from the cysteine to the phenylalanine. Just the 45-base CDR3 DNA is kept, in frame starting at base 1. The germline V gene encodes CDR1 SGHAT and CDR2 FQDESV (reference sequence). V lost 0 bases and J lost 10 bases; the stretch between them is 18 bases long. Library preparation used PCR. Sequencing relied on an Illumina HiSeq 4000. Bulk TCR libraries were made following a previously described method, with the TCR primers given in Table S5. Purification of total RNA was performed with the Qiagen AllPrep DNA/RNA kit. Reads from multiple sequencing runs of the same library were pooled before analysis. On the authors' methods: Reads were retained only if their TCR constant sequence matched exactly, and those retained reads were trimmed to 150 nt and grouped according to their 12-nt molecular barcodes. Within each barcode group, reads were sub-clustered at a 15% Levenshtein threshold, and quality-weighted consensus sequences were built per RNA molecule. Non-functional sequences were removed, as were lower-count sequences one edit away from another. On the basis of fitting two negative binomial distributions, barcode sub-clusters with fewer than 20% of the maximum read count were discarded. The public reads were reprocessed in TCRdb via fastp at Q25 and MiXCR, keeping in-frame beta chains. Rows with a matching CDR3 protein are joined into one entry that keeps the most common DNA and genes. The V and J calls and clone size are TCRdb's, not the authors'. The sample profile shows about 65,000 distinct CDR3 sequences; approximately 18% of them were found once. The ten largest clonotypes hold 1.5% to 1.9% of the sample.

Naive CD8 T cell libraries were made from roughly 20,000 to 1,000,000 sorted cells using 10%, 30% or 50% of purified RNA. On a BD FACSAria II, naive CD8 T cells were FACS-sorted as CD8+CD4-CCR7+CD45RA+ and collected into RLT Plus buffer. Ten to eleven TCR copies' worth of Jurkat RNA were spiked into about 20,000-1,000,000 naive CD8 T cell samples to test detection sensitivity. Enrichment of CD8 T cells was done with RosetteSep CD8+ T Cell Enrichment Cocktail plus Ficoll-Paque, and ACK red cell lysis came afterward. Here the chain combines TRBV11-1 and TRBJ1-2, with TRBD1 perhaps the D gene, on 5 matching bases. Sequenced: naive CD8+ T cells from blood, with Jurkat cell RNA spiked in. Reading the label with the study, this specimen's cell subset or site is: FACS-sorted CD8+CD4-CCR7+CD45RA+ naive T cells. The sequence was obtained from a human donor in good health. Some libraries in this study had Jurkat cell RNA spiked in. The DNA is TGTGCCAGCAGCTTAGCGGGAAGACAGACCCAAAACTACACCTTC. This gives the protein CASSLAGRQTQNYTF.